The rows below give T cell receptor beta chains drawn from one sample of a study of spatial heterogeneity in lung cancer. TCRdb reanalysed the 5' RACE reads using MiXCR and keeps one entry per CDR3 protein. The sample lists 5,500 to 7,500 distinct CDR3 sequences, 3.1% occurring once. The source material was lung tumor tissue, sampled at surgery. The receptors were gathered from a male donor with early-stage non-small cell lung cancer. The CDR3 runs from the conserved cysteine through the conserved F or W. Each record gives: clone size, J gene, V gene, D gene, CDR3 DNA, CDR3 protein. D genes are given only for firm matches. Rows give clone size only sometimes, using once, few, many, or a class for an expanded clone.

medium-sized | TRBJ1-6 | TRBV5-1 | TRBD1 | TGCGCCAGCAGCTGGGGGACAGGGAAGAGGGATTCACCCCTCCACTTT | CASSWGTGKRDSPLHF
many | TRBJ2-1 | TRBV3-1 | NA | TGTGCCAGCAGCCTAAGCGACGATGAGCAGTTCTTC | CASSLSDDEQFF
NA | TRBJ1-1 | TRBV6-5 | NA | TGTGCCAGCAACCCGGACAGCGGGAACACTGAAGCTTTCTTT | CASNPDSGNTEAFF
medium-sized | TRBJ1-3 | TRBV30 | TRBD1 | TGTGCCTGGAGTATGGCAGGGGGCCGAAACACCATATATTTT | CAWSMAGGRNTIYF
many | TRBJ2-2 | TRBV7-3 | NA | TGTGCCAGCAGCTTTTCACAGGAGACCGGGGAGCTGTTTTTT | CASSFSQETGELFF
many | TRBJ1-5 | TRBV2 | TRBD1 | TGTGCCAGCAGTGGACAGGGGGCGAGCAATCAGCCCCAGCATTTT | CASSGQGASNQPQHF
medium-sized | TRBJ2-2 | TRBV11-2 | NA | TGTGCCAGCAGCCCATCTTGGGTGAACACCGGGGAGCTGTTTTTT | CASSPSWVNTGELFF
many | TRBJ2-1 | TRBV6-1 | TRBD1 | TGTGCCAGCAGTGAAGGAAGTTTGGGACAGGTCTACAATGAGCAGTTCTTC | CASSEGSLGQVYNEQFF
many | TRBJ2-7 | TRBV20-1 | NA | TGCAGTGCTCACCCGGGACCGTCCTCCTACGAGCAGTACTTC | CSAHPGPSSYEQYF
many | TRBJ1-2 | TRBV6-1 | NA | TGTGCCAGCTCCCGGGACTACGCAGGGGCCTACTTC | CASSRDYAGAYF
few | TRBJ2-2 | TRBV30 | TRBD2 | TGTGCCTGGAGTCTTAGCGGGCGGAACACCGGGGAGCTGTTTTTT | CAWSLSGRNTGELFF
many | TRBJ1-1 | TRBV19 | NA | TGTGCCAGTAGTCCTACAGGTATGAACACTGAAGCTTTCTTT | CASSPTGMNTEAFF
medium-sized | TRBJ1-2 | TRBV5-6 | TRBD1 | TGTGCCAGCAGCTTGGTCGGGGTAGAGGGGGCCGGCTACACCTTC | CASSLVGVEGAGYTF
many | TRBJ1-2 | TRBV6-1 | NA | TGTGCCAGCAGTGAAGCGGTGAAGGGTGGTAACTATGGCTACACCTTC | CASSEAVKGGNYGYTF
medium-sized | TRBJ2-7 | TRBV5-6 | NA | TGTGCCAGCAGCTTTGGATACGAGCAGTACTTC | CASSFGYEQYF
many | TRBJ2-7 | TRBV20-1 | TRBD2 | TGCAGTGCTACCCGGACTAGCGGGCCCTACGAGCAGTACTTC | CSATRTSGPYEQYF
medium-sized | TRBJ2-7 | TRBV3-1 | TRBD2 | TGTGCCAGCAGCCACCTAAACCGGGGGGAATACGAGCAGTACTTC | CASSHLNRGEYEQYF
NA | TRBJ1-5 | TRBV6-1 | NA | TGTGCCAGCAGTGAAGGAAGCGGAGAGAGACCCCAGCATTTT | CASSEGSGERPQHF
medium-sized | TRBJ2-1 | TRBV6-5 | NA | TGTGCCAGCAACAAGAAAAGCTCCTACAATGAGCAGTTCTTC | CASNKKSSYNEQFF
many | TRBJ2-4 | TRBV20-1 | NA | TGCAGTGCGGAGGGATCCCTGGACCTAGCCAAAAACATTCAGTACTTC | CSAEGSLDLAKNIQYF
many | TRBJ1-5 | TRBV6-5 | NA | TGTGCCAGCACCTCAGGGGTAGGTCAGCCCCAGCATTTT | CASTSGVGQPQHF
many | TRBJ2-3 | TRBV24-1 | NA | TGTGCCACCAGCAGGACCGACACAGATACGCAGTATTTT | CATSRTDTDTQYF
medium-sized | TRBJ2-1 | TRBV4-1 | NA | TGCGCCAGCAGCCAAGTCAGGGATTTGGACAATGAGCAGTTCTTC | CASSQVRDLDNEQFF
medium-sized | TRBJ1-2 | TRBV29-1 | TRBD1 | TGCAGCGTTGAACTAGGACAGGGAGGGAACTATGGCTACACCTTC | CSVELGQGGNYGYTF
medium-sized | TRBJ2-7 | TRBV20-1 | TRBD2 | TGCAGTGCCATGGGACTAGCGGGAAACGAGCAGTACTTC | CSAMGLAGNEQYF
medium-sized | TRBJ1-4 | TRBV7-9 | NA | TGTGCCAGCAGCTCGACCCAGGGTGTGACTAATGAAAAACTGTTTTTT | CASSSTQGVTNEKLFF
many | TRBJ1-2 | TRBV28 | NA | TGTGCCAGCAGTTTAACGGCCACTAACTATGGCGACACCTTC | CASSLTATNYGDTF
few | TRBJ2-7 | TRBV20-1 | NA | TGCAGTGCGTCCCCCAGGGGCTACGAGCAGTACTTC | CSASPRGYEQYF
medium-sized | TRBJ1-1 | TRBV10-3 | NA | TGTGCCATCAGTTGGACAGATGGGAACACTGAAGCTTTCTTT | CAISWTDGNTEAFF
many | TRBJ1-1 | TRBV6-6 | TRBD1 | TGTGCCAGCATCGCCGGACAGGGGGCTGAAGCTTTCTTT | CASIAGQGAEAFF
medium-sized | TRBJ2-7 | TRBV24-1 | NA | TGTGCCACCAGTGATCCAGGGTGGGGAGACGAGCAGTACTTC | CATSDPGWGDEQYF
many | TRBJ2-5 | TRBV14 | NA | TGTGCCAGCAGCCAAGATTGGACATCGGTCGGGGAGACCCAGTACTTC | CASSQDWTSVGETQYF
many | TRBJ1-6 | TRBV5-4 | NA | TGTGCCAGCAGCTCAGGTGGGGGTGGTAATTCACCCCTCCACTTT | CASSSGGGGNSPLHF
NA | TRBJ2-1 | TRBV5-1 | TRBD1 | TGCGCCAGCAGCTCAGGGGGCAGGGCTACTTGCAATGAGCAGTTCTTC | CASSSGGRATCNEQFF
many | TRBJ2-7 | TRBV9 | TRBD1 | TGTGCCAGCAGCGTAGGCGGTCACAGGGGGGACGAGCAGTACTTC | CASSVGGHRGDEQYF
many | TRBJ2-6 | TRBV20-1 | TRBD1 | TGCAGTGCTAGAGGGACAGGGGTGGCTGGGGCCAACGTCCTGACTTTC | CSARGTGVAGANVLTF
many | TRBJ2-1 | TRBV30 | NA | TGTGCCTGGAGTGTAACCACTAAGCAGTTCTTC | CAWSVTTKQFF
many | TRBJ2-4 | TRBV12-3/TRBV12-4 | NA | TGTGCCAGCAGTTTTGACGACCTAGCCAAAAACATTCAGTACTTC | CASSFDDLAKNIQYF
many | TRBJ1-2 | TRBV6-5 | TRBD1 | TGTGCCAGCAGTTATTCCCAGGGGGCAGCGGGCTACACCTTC | CASSYSQGAAGYTF
many | TRBJ2-1 | TRBV3-1 | TRBD1 | TGTGCCAGCAGCCAAATGCTCACAGGGGCCCTCAATGAGCAGTTCTTC | CASSQMLTGALNEQFF
few | TRBJ2-6 | TRBV5-1 | NA | TGCGCCAGCAGCTTGAACCCAGACTCTGGGGCCAACGTCCTGACTTTC | CASSLNPDSGANVLTF
many | TRBJ2-3 | TRBV7-9 | NA | TGTGCCAGCAGCTTTCAGGATACGCAGTATTTT | CASSFQDTQYF
many | TRBJ2-3 | TRBV5-8 | NA | TGTGCCAGCAGCTTGGCGGGGACCGCAGATACGCAGTATTTT | CASSLAGTADTQYF
many | TRBJ1-6 | TRBV6-6 | TRBD1 | TGTGCCAGCAGTTACTCGTCAGGGGGGGGGTCACCCCTCCACTTT | CASSYSSGGGSPLHF
medium-sized | TRBJ2-2 | TRBV7-9 | NA | TGTGCCAGCAGCTTAGGATCGAACACCGGGGAGCTGTTTTTT | CASSLGSNTGELFF
medium-sized | TRBJ1-1 | TRBV25-1 | TRBD1 | TGTGCCAGCAGTGAATCCCTTCGACAGGGCGCGGGGGCTTTCTTT | CASSESLRQGAGAFF
medium-sized | TRBJ1-1 | TRBV7-2 | NA | TGTGCCAGCAGCGCCCGGTCCCCCTCCCAGGCTTTCTTT | CASSARSPSQAFF
many | TRBJ2-5 | TRBV4-1 | NA | TGCGCCAGCAGCCAAGATCGATATCATGAGACCCAGTACTTC | CASSQDRYHETQYF
medium-sized | TRBJ1-2 | TRBV7-8 | NA | TGTGCCAGCAGCCCAGAGGGCAATTACTATGGCTACACCTTC | CASSPEGNYYGYTF
many | TRBJ1-1 | TRBV27 | TRBD1 | TGTGCCAGCACCACGAGTGGGAACGACAGGGGCACTGAAGCTTTCTTT | CASTTSGNDRGTEAFF
medium-sized | TRBJ1-6 | TRBV3-1 | NA | TGTGCCAGCAGCCAAGGGGATCCACCCCTCCACTTT | CASSQGDPPLHF
medium-sized | TRBJ2-1 | TRBV7-8 | TRBD2 | TGTGCCAGCAGCTTAGCCCCCGGCGGGAGGGCGAATGAGCAGTTCTTC | CASSLAPGGRANEQFF
medium-sized | TRBJ1-2 | TRBV18 | NA | TGTGCCAGCTCACCAAATCGTGGGAGGGCTTTGGATGGCTACACCTTC | CASSPNRGRALDGYTF
many | TRBJ2-7 | TRBV4-2 | TRBD2 | TGTGCCAGCAGCCCCCGGGAGGGGGGAAGAGAGCAGTACTTC | CASSPREGGREQYF
many | TRBJ2-4 | TRBV15 | TRBD1 | TGTGCCACCAGCAGAGAAGGACAGGGGGGCAACATTCAGTACTTC | CATSREGQGGNIQYF
many | TRBJ2-1 | TRBV11-2 | TRBD2 | TGTGCCAGCAGCCCCCTTAAGGCGGGAGCCGGGAATGAGCAGTTCTTC | CASSPLKAGAGNEQFF